This T cell receptor (beta chain) was sequenced during a study of T cell responses to AZD1222 COVID-19 vaccine. General observations from the study: Baseline antibody screening turned up just five to seven seropositive AZD1222 recipients. Within unmutated variant regions lay the reported targets of nearly half of spike-specific TCRs.

The repertoire was sequenced with immunoSEQ multiplex PCR; TCRdb's copy has only in-frame clones and lacks some. Found here are approximately 150,000 clones, over 85% of them singletons; the top ten hold roughly 1.8%. In the case of this clone: The antigen is unknown.

This specimen consisted of peripheral blood, obtained on day 0 of AZD1222 vaccination. The TCR sequence derives from an adult in good health.

Written as DNA, the CDR3 is TGCAGCGTGGGGTTGGGGGAGTTGTTCGAGCAGTACTTC. Residues: CSVGLGELFEQYF. This chain links TRBV29-1 with TRBJ2-7; the D gene could be TRBD1 or TRBD2 (5 bases each). CDR1 SQVTM and CDR2 ANQGSEA come from the germline V gene. This CDR3 comprises 13 residues. Trimming removed 6 bases from V and 6 bases from J, with 18 bases in between.